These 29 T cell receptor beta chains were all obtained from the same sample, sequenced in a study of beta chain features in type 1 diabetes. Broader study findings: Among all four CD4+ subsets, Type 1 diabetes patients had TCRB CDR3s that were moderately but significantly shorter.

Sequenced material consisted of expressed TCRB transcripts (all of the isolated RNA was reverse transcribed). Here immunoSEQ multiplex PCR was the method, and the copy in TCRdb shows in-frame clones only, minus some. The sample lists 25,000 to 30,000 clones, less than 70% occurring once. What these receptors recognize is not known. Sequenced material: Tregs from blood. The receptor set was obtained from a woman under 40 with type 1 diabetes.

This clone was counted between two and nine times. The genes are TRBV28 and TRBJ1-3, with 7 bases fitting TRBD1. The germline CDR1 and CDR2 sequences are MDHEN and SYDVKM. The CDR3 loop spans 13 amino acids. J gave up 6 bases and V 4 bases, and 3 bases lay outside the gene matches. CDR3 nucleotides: TGTGCCAGCAGTTACACAGGGGTAAACACCATATATTTT. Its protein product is CASSYTGVNTIYF. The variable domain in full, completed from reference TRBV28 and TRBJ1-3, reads DVKVTQSSRYLVKRTGEKVFLECVQDMDHENMFWYRQDPGLGLRLIYFSYDVKMKEKGDIPEGYSVSREKKERFSLILESASTNQTSMYLCASSYTGVNTIYFGEGSWLTVV.

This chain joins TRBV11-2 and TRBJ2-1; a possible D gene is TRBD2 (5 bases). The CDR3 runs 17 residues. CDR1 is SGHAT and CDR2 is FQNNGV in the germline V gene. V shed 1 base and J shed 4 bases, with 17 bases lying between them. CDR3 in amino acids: CASSLASGGLRYNEQFF. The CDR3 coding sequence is TGTGCCAGCAGCTTAGCTTCGGGCGGGCTTCGGTACAATGAGCAGTTCTTC.

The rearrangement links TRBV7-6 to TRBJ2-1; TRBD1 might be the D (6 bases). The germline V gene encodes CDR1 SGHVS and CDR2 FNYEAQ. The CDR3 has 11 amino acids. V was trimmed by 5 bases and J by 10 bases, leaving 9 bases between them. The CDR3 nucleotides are TGTGCCAGCAGCCTTGGGACAGAGCAGTTCTTC. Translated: CASSLGTEQFF.

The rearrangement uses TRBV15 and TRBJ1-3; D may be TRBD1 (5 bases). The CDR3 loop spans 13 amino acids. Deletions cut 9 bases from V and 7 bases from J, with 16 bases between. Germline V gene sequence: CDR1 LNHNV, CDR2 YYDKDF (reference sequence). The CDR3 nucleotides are TGTGCCACGAAGCTTACAGGTTCCAACACCATATATTTT. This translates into CATKLTGSNTIYF.

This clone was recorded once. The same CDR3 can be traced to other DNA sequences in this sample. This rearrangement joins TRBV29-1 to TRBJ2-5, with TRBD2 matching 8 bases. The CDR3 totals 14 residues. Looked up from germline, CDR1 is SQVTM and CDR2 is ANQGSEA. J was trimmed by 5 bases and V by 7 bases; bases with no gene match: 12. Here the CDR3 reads CSGSPSGSMETQYF. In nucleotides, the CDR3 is TGCAGCGGGTCTCCCAGCGGGAGTATGGAGACCCAGTACTTC. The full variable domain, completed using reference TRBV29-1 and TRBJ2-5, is SAVISQKPSRDICQRGTSLTIQCQVDSQVTMMFWYRQQPGQSLTLIATANQGSEATYESGFVIDKFPISRPNLTFSTLTVSNMSPEDSSIYLCSGSPSGSMETQYFGPGTRLLVL.

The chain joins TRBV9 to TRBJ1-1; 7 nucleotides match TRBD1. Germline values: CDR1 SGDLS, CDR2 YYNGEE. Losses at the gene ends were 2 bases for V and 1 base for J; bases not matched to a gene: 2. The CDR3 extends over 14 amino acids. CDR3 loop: CASSVWTGNTEAFF. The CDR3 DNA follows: TGTGCCAGCAGCGTTTGGACAGGGAACACTGAAGCTTTCTTT.

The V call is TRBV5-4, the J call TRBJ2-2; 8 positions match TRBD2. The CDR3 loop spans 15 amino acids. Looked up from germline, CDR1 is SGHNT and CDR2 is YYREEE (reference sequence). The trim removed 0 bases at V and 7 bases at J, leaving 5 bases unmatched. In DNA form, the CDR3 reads TGTGCCAGCAGCTTGGCGGGAGGGCCAGGCGGGGAGCTGTTTTTT. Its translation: CASSLAGGPGGELFF. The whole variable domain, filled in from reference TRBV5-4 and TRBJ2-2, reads ETGVTQSPTHLIKTRGQQVTLRCSSQSGHNTVSWYQQALGQGPQFIFQYYREEENGRGNFPPRFSGLQFPNYSSELNVNALELDDSALYLCASSLAGGPGGELFFGEGSRLTVL.

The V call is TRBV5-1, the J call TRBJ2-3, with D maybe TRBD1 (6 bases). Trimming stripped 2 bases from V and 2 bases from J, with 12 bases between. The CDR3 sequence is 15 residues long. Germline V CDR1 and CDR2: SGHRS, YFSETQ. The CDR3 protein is CASSFVRDITDTQYF. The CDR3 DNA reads TGCGCCAGCAGCTTTGTCCGGGACATCACAGATACGCAGTATTTT.

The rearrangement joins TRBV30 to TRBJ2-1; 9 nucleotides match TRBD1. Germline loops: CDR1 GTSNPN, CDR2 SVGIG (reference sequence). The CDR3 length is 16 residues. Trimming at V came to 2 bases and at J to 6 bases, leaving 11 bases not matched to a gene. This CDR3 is CAWSTAGQGWGNEQFF. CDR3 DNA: TGTGCCTGGAGTACCGCCGGACAGGGGTGGGGCAATGAGCAGTTCTTC. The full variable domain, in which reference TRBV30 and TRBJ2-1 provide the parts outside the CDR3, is SQTIHQWPATLVQPVGSPLSLECTVEGTSNPNLYWYRQAAGRGLQLLFYSVGIGQISSEVPQNLSASRPQDRQFILSSKKLLLSDSGFYLCAWSTAGQGWGNEQFFGPGTRLTVL.

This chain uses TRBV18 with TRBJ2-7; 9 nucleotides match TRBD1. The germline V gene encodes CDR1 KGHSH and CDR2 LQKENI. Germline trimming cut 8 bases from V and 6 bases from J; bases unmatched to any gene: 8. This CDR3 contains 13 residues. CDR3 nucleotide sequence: TGTGCCAGCCTTCAAGGGACAGGGTCCGAGCAGTACTTC. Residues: CASLQGTGSEQYF. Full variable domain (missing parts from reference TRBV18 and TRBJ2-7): NAGVMQNPRHLVRRRGQEARLRCSPMKGHSHVYWYRQLPEEGLKFMVYLQKENIIDESGMPKERFSAEFPKEGPSILRIQQVVRGDSAAYFCASLQGTGSEQYFGPGTRLTVT.

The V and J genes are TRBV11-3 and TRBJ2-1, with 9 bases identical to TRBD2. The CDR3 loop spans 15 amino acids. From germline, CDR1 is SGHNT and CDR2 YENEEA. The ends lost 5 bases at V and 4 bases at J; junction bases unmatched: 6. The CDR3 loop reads CASSAGGNEYNEQFF. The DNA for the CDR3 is TGTGCCAGCAGCGCGGGGGGGAATGAATACAATGAGCAGTTCTTC. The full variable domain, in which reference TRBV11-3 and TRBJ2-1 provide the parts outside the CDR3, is EAGVVQSPRYKIIEKKQPVAFWCNPISGHNTLYWYLQNLGQGPELLIRYENEEAVDDSQLPKDRFSAERLKGVDSTLKIQPAELGDSAVYLCASSAGGNEYNEQFFGPGTRLTVL.

The chain's CDR3 is CASSSSSGTGIDQPQHF. CDR3 nucleotides: TGTGCCAGTAGTTCAAGCTCCGGGACAGGGATTGATCAGCCCCAGCATTTT. J is TRBJ1-5 and V is TRBV19; 9 bases are shared with TRBD1. V gave up 5 bases and J gave up 5 bases; unmatched junction bases: 13. CDR1 and CDR2 from the germline V gene are LNHDA and SQIVND (reference sequence). The CDR3 is 17 amino acids.

The CDR3 here is CASSKTATSYEQYF. CDR3 in DNA: TGTGCCAGTAGTAAAACAGCTACCTCCTACGAGCAGTACTTC. The chain carries TRBV19 and TRBJ2-7; no reliable D call. V was cut by 4 bases and J by 0 bases, with 10 bases left in between. The CDR3 sequence is 14 residues long. CDR1 and CDR2 from the germline V gene are LNHDA and SQIVND (reference sequence).

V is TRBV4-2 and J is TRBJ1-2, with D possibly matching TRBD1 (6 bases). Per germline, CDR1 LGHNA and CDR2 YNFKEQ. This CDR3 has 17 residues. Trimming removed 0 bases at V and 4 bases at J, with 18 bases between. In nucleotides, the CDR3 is TGTGCCAGCAGCCAAGACGGACTAGGGGGTTCGGCCTATGGCTACACCTTC. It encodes CASSQDGLGGSAYGYTF.

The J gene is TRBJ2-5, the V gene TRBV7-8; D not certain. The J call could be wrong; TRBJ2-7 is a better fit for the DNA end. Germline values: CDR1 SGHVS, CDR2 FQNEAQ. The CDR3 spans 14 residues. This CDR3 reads CASSLSAFSYEQYF. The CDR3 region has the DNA TGTGCCAGCAGCTTATCTGCATTCTCCTACGAGCAGTACTTC.

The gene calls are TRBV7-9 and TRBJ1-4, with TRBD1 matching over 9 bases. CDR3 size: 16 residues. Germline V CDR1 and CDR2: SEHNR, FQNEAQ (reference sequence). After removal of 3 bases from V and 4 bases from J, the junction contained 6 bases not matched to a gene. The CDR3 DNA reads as TGTGCCAGCAGCTTCAAGACAGGGGGGGATAATGAAAAACTGTTTTTT. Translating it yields CASSFKTGGDNEKLFF.

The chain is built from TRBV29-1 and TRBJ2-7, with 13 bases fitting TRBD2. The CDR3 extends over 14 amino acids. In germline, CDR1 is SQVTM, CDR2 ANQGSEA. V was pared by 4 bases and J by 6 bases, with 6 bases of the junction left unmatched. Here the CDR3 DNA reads TGCAGCGTTGGGACTAGCGGGGGACTCCGCGAGCAGTACTTC. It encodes CSVGTSGGLREQYF.

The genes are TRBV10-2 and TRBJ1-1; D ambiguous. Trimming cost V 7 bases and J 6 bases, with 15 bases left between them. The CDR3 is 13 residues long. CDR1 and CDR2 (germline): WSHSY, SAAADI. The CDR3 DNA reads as TGCGCCAGCACCCCCGGTAGAACTGCTGAAGCTTTCTTT. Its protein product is CASTPGRTAEAFF.

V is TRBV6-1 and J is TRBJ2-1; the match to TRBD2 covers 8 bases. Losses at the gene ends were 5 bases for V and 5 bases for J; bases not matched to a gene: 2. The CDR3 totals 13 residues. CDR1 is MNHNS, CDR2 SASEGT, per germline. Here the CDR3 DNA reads TGTGCCAGCAGTACACTAGCGGACAATGAGCAGTTCTTC. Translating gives CASSTLADNEQFF.

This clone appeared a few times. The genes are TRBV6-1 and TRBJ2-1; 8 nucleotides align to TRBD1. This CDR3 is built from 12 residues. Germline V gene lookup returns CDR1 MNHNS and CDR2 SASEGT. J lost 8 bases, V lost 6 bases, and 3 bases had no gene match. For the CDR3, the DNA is TGTGCCAGCAGCGCACAGGGGGATGAGCAGTTCTTC. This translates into CASSAQGDEQFF.

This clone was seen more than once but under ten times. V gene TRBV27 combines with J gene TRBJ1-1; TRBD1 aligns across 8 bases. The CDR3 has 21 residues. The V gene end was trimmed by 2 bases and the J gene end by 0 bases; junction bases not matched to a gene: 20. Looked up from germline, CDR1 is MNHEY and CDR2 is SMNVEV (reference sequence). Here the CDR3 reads CASSLGVGVLGRGRMNTEAFF. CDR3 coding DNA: TGTGCCAGCAGTTTAGGAGTCGGCGTACTTGGCAGGGGGCGTATGAACACTGAAGCTTTCTTT.

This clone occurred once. The CDR3 spells CASSPQRPGLAGIGGTDTQYF. CDR3 nucleotides: TGTGCCAGCAGCCCACAGCGGCCGGGACTAGCGGGAATAGGGGGCACAGATACGCAGTATTTT. The V and J genes are TRBV7-3 and TRBJ2-3; TRBD2 agrees at 13 bases. Per germline, CDR1 SGHTA and CDR2 FQGTGA. The CDR3 length is 21 residues. V shed 5 bases and J 1 base; nucleotides not matched to a gene: 18.

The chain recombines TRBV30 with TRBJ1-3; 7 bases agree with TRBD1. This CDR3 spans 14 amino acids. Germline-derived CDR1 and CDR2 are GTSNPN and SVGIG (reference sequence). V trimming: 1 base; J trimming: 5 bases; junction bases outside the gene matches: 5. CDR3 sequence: CAWSGVGGRNTIYF. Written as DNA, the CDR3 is TGTGCCTGGAGTGGCGTAGGGGGCAGAAACACCATATATTTT.

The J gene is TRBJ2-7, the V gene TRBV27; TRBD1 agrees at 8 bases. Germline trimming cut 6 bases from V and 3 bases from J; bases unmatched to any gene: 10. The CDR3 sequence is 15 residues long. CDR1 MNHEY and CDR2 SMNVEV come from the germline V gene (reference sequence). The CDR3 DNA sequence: TGTGCCAGCAGCATCGGACAGGGAGGTTTCTACGAGCAGTACTTC. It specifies CASSIGQGGFYEQYF.

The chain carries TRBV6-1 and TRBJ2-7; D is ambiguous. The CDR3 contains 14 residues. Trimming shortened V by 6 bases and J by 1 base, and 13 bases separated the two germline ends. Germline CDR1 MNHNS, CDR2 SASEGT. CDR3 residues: CASSPRLASYEQYF. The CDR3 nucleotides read TGTGCCAGCAGCCCGCGACTCGCGTCCTACGAGCAGTACTTC.

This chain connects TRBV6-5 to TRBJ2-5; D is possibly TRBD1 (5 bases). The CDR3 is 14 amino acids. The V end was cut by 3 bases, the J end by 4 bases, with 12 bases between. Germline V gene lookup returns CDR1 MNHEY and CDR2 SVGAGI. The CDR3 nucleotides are TGTGCCAGCAGTTATCAGGGTTCGGGAGAGACCCAGTACTTC. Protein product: CASSYQGSGETQYF.

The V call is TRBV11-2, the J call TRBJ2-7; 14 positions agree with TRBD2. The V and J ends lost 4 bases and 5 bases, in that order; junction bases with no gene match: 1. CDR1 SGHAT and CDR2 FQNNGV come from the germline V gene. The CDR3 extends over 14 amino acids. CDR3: CASSSGLAGDEQYF. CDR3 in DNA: TGTGCCAGCAGCTCGGGACTAGCGGGAGACGAGCAGTACTTC.

CDR3 bases: TGTGCCAGCTCACCAATTCCAGCGGGAGGTTACACAGATACGCAGTATTTT. Protein sequence: CASSPIPAGGYTDTQYF. This rearrangement joins TRBV18 to TRBJ2-3; 9 bases agree with TRBD2. This CDR3 has 17 amino acids. The V gene's germline CDR1 is KGHSH and CDR2 LQKENI. V lost 2 bases and J lost 2; bases outside the gene matches: 8. Filled out from reference TRBV18 and TRBJ2-3, the complete variable domain reads NAGVMQNPRHLVRRRGQEARLRCSPMKGHSHVYWYRQLPEEGLKFMVYLQKENIIDESGMPKERFSAEFPKEGPSILRIQQVVRGDSAAYFCASSPIPAGGYTDTQYFGPGTRLTVL.

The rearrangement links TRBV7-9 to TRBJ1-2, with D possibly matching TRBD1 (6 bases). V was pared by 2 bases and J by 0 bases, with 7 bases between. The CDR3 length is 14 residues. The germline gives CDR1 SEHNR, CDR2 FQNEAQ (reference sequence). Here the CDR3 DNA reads TGTGCCAGCAGCTTACGGGACACTAACTATGGCTACACCTTC. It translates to CASSLRDTNYGYTF.